This is a list of T cell receptor beta chains from one sample in a study of response to subunit inactivated influenza vaccine. Each CDR3 protein gets one entry after TCRdb re-called the RT-PCR reads with MiXCR. The table records more than 500,000 distinct CDR3 sequences, about 11% of them present only once. These data are also associated with another study on T cells expressing NK-cell markers.

Source: PBMCs from blood, taken on the day of vaccination. Receptors originate from a man between 45 and 60 years old who received an inactivated influenza vaccine. The CDR3 runs from the conserved cysteine through the conserved F or W. The order of the fields is D gene, clone size, J gene, V gene, CDR3 DNA, CDR3 protein. D genes are given only for firm matches. Some rows mark clone size as missing; the rest say once, few, many or name a class of expanded clone.

NA | NA | TRBJ1-1 | TRBV5-1 | TGCGCCAGCAGCCTTCTGGAGGGGACCATGAACACTGAAGCTTTCTTT | CASSLLEGTMNTEAFF
NA | NA | TRBJ2-3 | TRBV7-2 | TGTGCCAGCAGCAATCGGGGGCCCACAGATACGCAGTATTTT | CASSNRGPTDTQYF
NA | NA | TRBJ2-7 | TRBV4-3 | TGCGCCAGCAGCCCAAAGGTTTTCGGCGAGCAGTACTTC | CASSPKVFGEQYF
TRBD2 | NA | TRBJ2-3 | TRBV20-1 | TGCAGTGCAATTACTAGCGGGGGGGGCCCAGATACGCAGTATTTT | CSAITSGGGPDTQYF
NA | few | TRBJ2-7 | TRBV5-6 | TGTGCCAGCAGCTGGCCGGGACCCCGAAGGGAGATAAGATCCTACGAGCAGTACTTC | CASSWPGPRREIRSYEQYF
TRBD1 | NA | TRBJ2-7 | TRBV29-1 | TGCAGCGCTGGGGACAGGGGCTACGAGCAGTACTTC | CSAGDRGYEQYF
NA | few | TRBJ2-7 | TRBV28 | TGTGCCAGCAGGAGGGACGGTCTCTCCTACGAGCAGTACTTC | CASRRDGLSYEQYF
NA | few | TRBJ1-4 | TRBV12-3/TRBV12-4 | TGTGCCAGCAGTTTTAGGCAGGGTGGGGAAAAACTGTTTTTT | CASSFRQGGEKLFF
TRBD2 | NA | TRBJ2-1 | TRBV7-2 | TGTGCCAGCAGCTTACAGGGACTAGCGGGAGGGCCGCAGTTCTTC | CASSLQGLAGGPQFF
NA | few | TRBJ2-3 | TRBV13 | TGTGCCAGCATCGGGGGTGGCACAGATACGCAGTATTTT | CASIGGGTDTQYF
NA | few | TRBJ2-6 | TRBV5-1 | TGCGCCAGCAGTGGGGTCTCTGGGGCCAACGTCCTGACTTTC | CASSGVSGANVLTF
TRBD1 | NA | TRBJ1-1 | TRBV30 | TGTGCCTGGAGTACGGGACAGGTGGGTGCTGAAGCTTTCTTT | CAWSTGQVGAEAFF
NA | many | TRBJ2-7 | TRBV20-1 | TGCAGTGCTAGTACTTACTCCTACGAGCAGTACTTC | CSASTYSYEQYF
TRBD2 | few | TRBJ2-5 | TRBV28 | TGTGCCAGCAGTTTATTCTTCCGGGAGGGGAAGTACTTC | CASSLFFREGKYF
NA | NA | TRBJ2-3 | TRBV7-9 | TGTGCCGCGGCCAGGGAGTGGAGGGGGACAGATACGCAGTATTTT | CAAAREWRGTDTQYF
NA | few | TRBJ2-5 | TRBV7-2 | TGTGCCAGCAGCACCTCAGGGGCCCAGTACTTC | CASSTSGAQYF
TRBD1 | NA | TRBJ2-2 | TRBV7-2 | TGTGCCAGCAGCATACAGGGGGCGCCCACCGGGGAGCTGTTTTTT | CASSIQGAPTGELFF
NA | many | TRBJ1-4 | TRBV18 | TGTGCCAGCTCACCCGAGGCAGTACGGGAAAAACTGTTTTTT | CASSPEAVREKLFF
TRBD2 | NA | TRBJ2-1 | TRBV27 | TGTGCCAGCAGTCTCTGGACTAGCGGGAAGGGTGAGCAGTTCTTC | CASSLWTSGKGEQFF
TRBD2 | many | TRBJ2-1 | TRBV15 | TGTGCCACCAGCACTTCTAGCGGGAATTACAATGAGCAGTTCTTC | CATSTSSGNYNEQFF
NA | NA | TRBJ2-2 | TRBV4-3 | TGCGCCAGCAGCAAATACCGGGACCTCCTCACCGGGGAGCTGTTTTTT | CASSKYRDLLTGELFF
NA | few | TRBJ1-2 | TRBV30 | TGTGCCTGGTTTGGGAATTTCGGGCTCCCAAATGCGGACTATGGCTACACCTTC | CAWFGNFGLPNADYGYTF
NA | few | TRBJ2-1 | TRBV12-3/TRBV12-4 | TGTGCCAGCAGTCCCCGCACGGGAGCCCTTGTCTATGAGCAGTTCTTC | CASSPRTGALVYEQFF
TRBD2 | NA | TRBJ2-1 | TRBV6-2/TRBV6-3 | TGTGCCAGCAGTTTCCGCCGGACTAGCGGGAGAGGAGGTGAGCAGTTCTTC | CASSFRRTSGRGGEQFF
NA | few | TRBJ1-1 | TRBV20-1 | TGCAGTGCTAGAGACTACTTGAACGGGAACACTGAAGCTTTCTTT | CSARDYLNGNTEAFF
NA | many | TRBJ2-7 | TRBV29-1 | TGCAGCGTGATTGATGGCTCCTACGAGCAGTACTTC | CSVIDGSYEQYF
TRBD2 | NA | TRBJ2-3 | TRBV7-2 | TGTGCCAGCAGCTTAGTTGGCGGGGGGGCCTCGGATACGCAGTATTTT | CASSLVGGGASDTQYF
NA | NA | TRBJ2-7 | TRBV20-1 | TGCAGTGCAAGTGACTCCTACGAGCAGTACTTC | CSASDSYEQYF
TRBD2 | NA | TRBJ2-1 | TRBV4-3 | TGCGCCAGCAGCCAAGAAGCGGGGGGGCCCTACAATGAGCAGTTCTTC | CASSQEAGGPYNEQFF
NA | many | TRBJ2-5 | TRBV6-5 | TGTGCCAGCAGTTACGGACAAGAGACCCAGTACTTC | CASSYGQETQYF
NA | few | TRBJ2-4 | TRBV10-3 | TGTGCCATCAGTGACAGTCGGGGAGCCAAAAACATTCAGTACTTC | CAISDSRGAKNIQYF
NA | NA | TRBJ2-5 | TRBV7-9 | TGTGCCAGCAGCTTACAGGAGAAAGAGACCCAGTACTTC | CASSLQEKETQYF
NA | NA | TRBJ2-1 | TRBV3-1 | TGTGCCAGCAGCCAAGGCTCAGGCCCCTACAATGAGCAGTTCTTC | CASSQGSGPYNEQFF
TRBD1 | few | TRBJ2-7 | TRBV5-1 | TGCGCCAGCAGCTTGTGGGGACAGGGGAAAAAGTTAGTCTACGAGCAGTACTTC | CASSLWGQGKKLVYEQYF